This T cell receptor beta chain comes out of a study of shared clonotypes between healthy human individuals. Generated by immunoSEQ multiplex PCR, the TCRdb table keeps only in-frame clones and is missing some. The sample holds about 580,000 clones, 95% to 98% seen once. Naive CD8 isolation took CD45RO-negative cells positively selected for CCR7 and excluded terminally differentiated effector memory CD45RA+ cells. Donors had no recently reported acute infections or vaccinations and were HIV-negative. The CDR3 extends over 15 amino acids. Per the germline V gene, CDR1 is MNHEY and CDR2 is SMNVEV (reference sequence). V was pared by 5 bases and J by 8 bases, with 18 bases between.

V usage is TRBV27 and J usage is TRBJ2-2; D is undetermined. This TCR was recovered from a man aged 30 to 39 in good health. Sequenced material: naive CD8+ T cells sorted from blood. In DNA, the CDR3 is TGTGCCAGCAGTCCCCTCGACGACCCGTTGGGGGAGCTGTTTTTT. It yields the protein CASSPLDDPLGELFF.